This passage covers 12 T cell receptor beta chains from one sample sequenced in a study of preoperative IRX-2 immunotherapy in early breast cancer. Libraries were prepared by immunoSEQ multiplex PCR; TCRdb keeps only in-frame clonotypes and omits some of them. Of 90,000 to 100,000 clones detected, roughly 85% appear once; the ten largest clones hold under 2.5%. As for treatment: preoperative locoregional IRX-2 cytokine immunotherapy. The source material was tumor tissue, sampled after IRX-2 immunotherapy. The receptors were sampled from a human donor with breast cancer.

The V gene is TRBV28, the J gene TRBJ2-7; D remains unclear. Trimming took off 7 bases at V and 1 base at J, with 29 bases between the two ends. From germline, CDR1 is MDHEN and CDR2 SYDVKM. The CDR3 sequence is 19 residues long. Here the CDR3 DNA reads TGTGCCAGCACCACCCCAGGATTTTCTTGGGGATTGGTGTCCTACGAGCAGTACTTC. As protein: CASTTPGFSWGLVSYEQYF.

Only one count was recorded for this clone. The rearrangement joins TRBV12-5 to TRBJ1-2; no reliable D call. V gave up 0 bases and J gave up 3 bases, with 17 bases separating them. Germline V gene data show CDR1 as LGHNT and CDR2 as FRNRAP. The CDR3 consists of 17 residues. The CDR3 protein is CASGLVLTRSTDYGYTF. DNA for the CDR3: TGTGCTAGTGGTTTGGTACTGACCCGTTCGACGGACTATGGCTACACCTTC. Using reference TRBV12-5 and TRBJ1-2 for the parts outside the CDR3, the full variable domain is DARVTQTPRHKVTEMGQEVTMRCQPILGHNTVFWYRQTMMQGLELLAYFRNRAPLDDSGMPKDRFSAEMPDATLATLKIQPSEPRDSAVYFCASGLVLTRSTDYGYTFGSGTRLTVV.

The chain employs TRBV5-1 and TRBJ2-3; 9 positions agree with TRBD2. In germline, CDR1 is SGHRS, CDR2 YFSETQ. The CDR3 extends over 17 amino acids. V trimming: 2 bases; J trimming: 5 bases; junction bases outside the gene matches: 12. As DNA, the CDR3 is TGCGCCAGCAGCTTAAACGTCGGCGGGAGGGTAGGAGATACGCAGTATTTT. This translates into CASSLNVGGRVGDTQYF.

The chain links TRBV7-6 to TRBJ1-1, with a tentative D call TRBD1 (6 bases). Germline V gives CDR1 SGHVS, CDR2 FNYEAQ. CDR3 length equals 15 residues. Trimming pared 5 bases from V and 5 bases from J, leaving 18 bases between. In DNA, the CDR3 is TGTGCCAGCAGCCCGGGTCAAGGGGGTTGGACTGAAGCTTTCTTT. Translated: CASSPGQGGWTEAFF.

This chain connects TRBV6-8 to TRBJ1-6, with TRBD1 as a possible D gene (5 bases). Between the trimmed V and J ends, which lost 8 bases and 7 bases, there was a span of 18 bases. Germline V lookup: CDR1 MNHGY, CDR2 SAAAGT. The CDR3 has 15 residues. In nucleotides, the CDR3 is TGTGCCAGCTGGAGAATTGGGGCAGTAAATTCACCCCTCCACTTT. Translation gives CASWRIGAVNSPLHF.

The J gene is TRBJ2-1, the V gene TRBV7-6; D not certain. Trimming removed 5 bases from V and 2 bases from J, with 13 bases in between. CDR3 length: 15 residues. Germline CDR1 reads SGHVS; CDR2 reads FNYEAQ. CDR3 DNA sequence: TGTGCCAGCAGCCGGGCCAACCCCACCTACAATGAGCAGTTCTTC. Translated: CASSRANPTYNEQFF.

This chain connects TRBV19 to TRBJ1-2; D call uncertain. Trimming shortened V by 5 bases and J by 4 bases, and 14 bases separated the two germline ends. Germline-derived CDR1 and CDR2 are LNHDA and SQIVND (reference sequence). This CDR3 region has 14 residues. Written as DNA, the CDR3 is TGTGCCAGTAGTCCCCATAACACTCTCTATGGCTACACCTTC. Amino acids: CASSPHNTLYGYTF.

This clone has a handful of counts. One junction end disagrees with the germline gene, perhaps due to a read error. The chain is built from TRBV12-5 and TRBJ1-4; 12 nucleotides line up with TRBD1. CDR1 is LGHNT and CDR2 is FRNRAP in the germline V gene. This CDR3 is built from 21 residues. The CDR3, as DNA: TGTGCTAGTGGTATGGTACCGGGACAGGGGGCCGGGGTTTATTGGGGTGAAAAACTGTTTTTT. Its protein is CASGMVPGQGAGVYWGEKLFF.

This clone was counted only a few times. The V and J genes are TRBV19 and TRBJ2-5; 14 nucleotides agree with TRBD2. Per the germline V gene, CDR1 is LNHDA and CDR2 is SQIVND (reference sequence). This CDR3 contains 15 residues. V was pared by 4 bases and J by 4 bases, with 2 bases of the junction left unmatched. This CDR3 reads CASSTGLAGGETQYF. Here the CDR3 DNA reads TGTGCCAGTAGTACCGGACTAGCGGGGGGAGAGACCCAGTACTTC.

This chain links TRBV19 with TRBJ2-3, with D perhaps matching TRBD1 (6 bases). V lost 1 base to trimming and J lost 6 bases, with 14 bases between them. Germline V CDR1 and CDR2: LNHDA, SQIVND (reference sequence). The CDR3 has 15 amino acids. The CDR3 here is CASSIAGQNGDTQYF. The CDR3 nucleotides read TGTGCCAGTAGTATAGCGGGACAAAATGGGGATACGCAGTATTTT.

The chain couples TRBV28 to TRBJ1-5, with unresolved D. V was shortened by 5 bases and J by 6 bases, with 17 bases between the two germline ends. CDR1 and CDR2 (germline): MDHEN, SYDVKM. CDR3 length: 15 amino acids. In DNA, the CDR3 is TGTGCCAGCAGTCTACCCCTCCAGGTCGGTCAGCCCCAGCATTTT. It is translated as CASSLPLQVGQPQHF. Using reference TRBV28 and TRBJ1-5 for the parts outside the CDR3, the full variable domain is DVKVTQSSRYLVKRTGEKVFLECVQDMDHENMFWYRQDPGLGLRLIYFSYDVKMKEKGDIPEGYSVSREKKERFSLILESASTNQTSMYLCASSLPLQVGQPQHFGDGTRLSIL.

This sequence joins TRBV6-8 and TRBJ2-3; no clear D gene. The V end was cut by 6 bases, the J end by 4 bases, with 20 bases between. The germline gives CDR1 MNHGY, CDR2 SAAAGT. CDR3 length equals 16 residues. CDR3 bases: TGTGCCAGCAGCCTGGGTGAGAGGATGTTCCCAGATACGCAGTATTTT. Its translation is CASSLGERMFPDTQYF.